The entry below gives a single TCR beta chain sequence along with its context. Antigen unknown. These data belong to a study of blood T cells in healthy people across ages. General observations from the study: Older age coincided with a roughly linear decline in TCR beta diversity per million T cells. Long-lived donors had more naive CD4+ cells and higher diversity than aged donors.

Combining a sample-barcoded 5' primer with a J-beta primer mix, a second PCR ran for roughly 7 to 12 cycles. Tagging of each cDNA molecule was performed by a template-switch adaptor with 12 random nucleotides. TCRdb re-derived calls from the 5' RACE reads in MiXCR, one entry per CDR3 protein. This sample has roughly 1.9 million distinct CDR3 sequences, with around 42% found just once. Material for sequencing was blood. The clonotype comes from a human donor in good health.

CDR3 protein: CASSQVDGRGQYF. The CDR3 DNA is TGCGCCAGCAGCCAAGTAGATGGGCGGGGGCAGTATTTT. The chain recombines TRBV4-1 with TRBJ2-3; weak D call: TRBD2 (6 bases). The CDR3 is made up of 13 amino acids. Germline V lookup: CDR1 MGHRA, CDR2 YSYEKL. V dropped 1 base and J dropped 11 bases, with 13 bases sitting between them.